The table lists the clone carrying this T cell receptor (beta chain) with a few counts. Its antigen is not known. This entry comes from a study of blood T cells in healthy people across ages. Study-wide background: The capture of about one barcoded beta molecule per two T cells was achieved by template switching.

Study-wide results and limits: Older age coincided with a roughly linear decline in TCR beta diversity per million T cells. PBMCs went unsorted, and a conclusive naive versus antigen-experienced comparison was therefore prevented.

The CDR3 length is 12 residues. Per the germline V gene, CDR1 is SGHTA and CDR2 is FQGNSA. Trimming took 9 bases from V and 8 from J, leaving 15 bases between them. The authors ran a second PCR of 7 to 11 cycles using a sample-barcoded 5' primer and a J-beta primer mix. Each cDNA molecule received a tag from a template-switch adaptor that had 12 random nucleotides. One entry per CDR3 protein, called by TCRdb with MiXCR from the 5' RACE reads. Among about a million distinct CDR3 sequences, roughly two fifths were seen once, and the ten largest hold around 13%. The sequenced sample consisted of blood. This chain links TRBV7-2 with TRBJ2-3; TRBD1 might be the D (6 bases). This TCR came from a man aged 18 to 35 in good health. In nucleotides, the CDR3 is TGTGCCAGTACAGGGTCGTCAACTACGCAGTATTTT. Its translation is CASTGSSTTQYF. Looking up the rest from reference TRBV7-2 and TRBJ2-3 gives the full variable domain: GAGVSQSPSNKVTEKGKDVELRCDPISGHTALYWYRQSLGQGLEFLIYFQGNSAPDKSGLPSDRFSAERTGGSVSTLTIQRTQQEDSAVYLCASTGSSTTQYFGPGTRLTVL.